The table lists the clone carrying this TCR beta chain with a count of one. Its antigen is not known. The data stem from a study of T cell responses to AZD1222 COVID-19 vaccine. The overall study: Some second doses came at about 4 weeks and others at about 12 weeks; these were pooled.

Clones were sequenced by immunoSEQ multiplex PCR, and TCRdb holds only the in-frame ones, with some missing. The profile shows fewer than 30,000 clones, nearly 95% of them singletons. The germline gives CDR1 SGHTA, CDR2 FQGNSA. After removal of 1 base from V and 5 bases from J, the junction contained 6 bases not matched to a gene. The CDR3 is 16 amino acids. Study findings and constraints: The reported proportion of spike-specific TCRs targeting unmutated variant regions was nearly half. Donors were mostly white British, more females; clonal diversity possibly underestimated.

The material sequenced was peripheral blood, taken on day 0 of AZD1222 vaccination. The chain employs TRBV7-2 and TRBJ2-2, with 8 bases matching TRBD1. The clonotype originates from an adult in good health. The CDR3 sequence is CASSLERTGRTGELFF. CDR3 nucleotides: TGTGCCAGCAGCTTAGAGCGGACAGGGAGGACCGGGGAGCTGTTTTTT.